The rows below give T cell receptor beta chains drawn from one sample of a study of Graves' ophthalmopathy and Graves' hyperthyroidism. TCRdb called the multiplex PCR reads again in MiXCR, with one record for every CDR3 protein. The sample has 740,000 or so distinct CDR3 sequences, around 40% seen once; the top ten hold approximately 46%. What was sequenced was peripheral blood. These receptors originate from an adult man with Graves' ophthalmopathy. CDR3s include the opening cysteine and the closing phenylalanine or tryptophan. Each record gives: J gene, clone size, D gene, V gene, CDR3 DNA, CDR3 protein. A D gene is named only where the DNA matches it firmly. Part of the rows lack a size; the others show once, few, many or a class for expanded clones.

>TRBJ1-5|NA|NA|TRBV7-2
TGTGCCAGCAGCCGCGTTGGAGCGGGGAGGGGCAATCAGCCCCAGCATTTT
CASSRVGAGRGNQPQHF
>TRBJ1-1|few|NA|TRBV15
TGTGCCACCAGCAGAGGGACAGCCGCCCGAATGAACACTGAAGCTTTCTTT
CATSRGTAARMNTEAFF
>TRBJ2-7|NA|NA|TRBV25-1
TGTGCCAGCAGGTCCACAGGGCCAAGCTCCTACGAGCAGTACTTC
CASRSTGPSSYEQYF
>TRBJ1-1|many|TRBD1|TRBV7-9
TGTGCCAGCAGCCCGGACAGGCCGAACACTGAAGCTTTCTTT
CASSPDRPNTEAFF
>TRBJ1-1|many|NA|TRBV11-1
TGTGCCAGCAGCCGCCCCACAGTGAACACTGAAGCTTTCTTT
CASSRPTVNTEAFF
>TRBJ1-1|many|NA|TRBV29-1
TGCAGCGTCCGGACTCAGGGGACTGAAGCTTTCTTT
CSVRTQGTEAFF
>TRBJ1-6|many|TRBD1|TRBV7-9
TGTGCCAGCAGCTTCGACAGGGGGCGATCACCCCTCCACTTT
CASSFDRGRSPLHF
>TRBJ1-1|few|NA|TRBV5-1
TGTGCCAGCAGCTTATTAGGGGATTCTGAAGCTTTCTTT
CASSLLGDSEAFF
>TRBJ2-2|many|NA|TRBV24-1
TGTGCCACCAGTGACAACAGGTGGAACACCGGGGAGCTGTTTTTT
CATSDNRWNTGELFF
>TRBJ1-1|NA|NA|TRBV15
TGTGCCACCAGCAGAGCAGGGTTATCTTTCTTT
CATSRAGLSFF
>TRBJ1-5|NA|TRBD1|TRBV24-1
TGTGCCAGCAGCCCGGGACAGGGGATTGAGCACAATCAGCCCCAGCATTTT
CASSPGQGIEHNQPQHF
>TRBJ1-2|few|TRBD1|TRBV9
TGTGCCAGCAGCGGACCAGGGGGCAGGGGCTACACCTTC
CASSGPGGRGYTF
>TRBJ1-1|NA|NA|TRBV29-1
TGCAGCGTTGTAGGGGACGGGCCGTTGGACACTGAAGCTTTCTTT
CSVVGDGPLDTEAFF
>TRBJ1-5|many|TRBD1|TRBV2
TGTGCCAGCAGGCGACAGGGGCCCTCCAATCAGCCCCAGCATTTT
CASRRQGPSNQPQHF
>TRBJ1-1|NA|NA|TRBV5-1
TGCGTCAGCAGCTTCGGGACGCAAGATTTCACTGAAGCTTTCTTT
CVSSFGTQDFTEAFF
>TRBJ1-2|few|NA|TRBV7-9
TGTGCCAGCAGCTTGGCCAGGGTTCTGAATGGCTACACCTTC
CASSLARVLNGYTF
>TRBJ1-5|NA|TRBD1|TRBV24-1
TGTGCCACCAGTGACCTTGGGCAGGGGGCGCTGAGCAATCAGCCCCAGCATTTT
CATSDLGQGALSNQPQHF
>TRBJ2-5|NA|TRBD2|TRBV25-1
TGTGCCAGCAGAAGGACTAGCGGGAGTATTTCAGGGGAGACCCAGTACTTC
CASRRTSGSISGETQYF
>TRBJ2-5|NA|NA|TRBV2
TGTGCCAGCAGTGCTATGGTGGGGTTGCAGACCCAGTACTTC
CASSAMVGLQTQYF
>TRBJ1-5|few|TRBD1|TRBV20-1
TGCAGTGCTTCCGGGACAGGGACTCACCAGCCCCAGCATTTT
CSASGTGTHQPQHF
>TRBJ1-5|few|NA|TRBV11-2
TGTGCCAGCAGCTTAGGCGTTGGGGAGGTGAGTCAGCCCCAGCATTTT
CASSLGVGEVSQPQHF
>TRBJ2-5|NA|TRBD1|TRBV19
TGTGCCAGTAGTATGTGGTTGGGACAGGGGAACCAAGAGACCCAGTACTTC
CASSMWLGQGNQETQYF
>TRBJ2-7|NA|NA|TRBV12-3/TRBV12-4
TGTGCCAGCAGAGGGACGATTAGCTCCTACGAGCAGTACTTC
CASRGTISSYEQYF
>TRBJ2-2|NA|NA|TRBV25-1
TGTGCCAGCAGTGGACTCCTCCTTGCGAACACCGGGGAGCTGTTTTTT
CASSGLLLANTGELFF
>TRBJ1-5|many|NA|TRBV19
TGTGCCAGTAGACTCGGACGGACCTACAATCAGCCCCAGCATTTT
CASRLGRTYNQPQHF
>TRBJ2-2|NA|NA|TRBV15
TGTGCCACCAGTACACAGACAATCCCCACCGGGGAGCTGTTTTTT
CATSTQTIPTGELFF
>TRBJ2-5|few|TRBD1|TRBV5-1
TGCGCCAGCAGCCAGACAGGGAAGGGAGAGACCCAGTACTTC
CASSQTGKGETQYF
>TRBJ2-3|once|NA|TRBV11-1
TGTGCCAGCAGCCCGCGGACGGACGGGATCGCAGATACGCAGTATTTT
CASSPRTDGIADTQYF
>TRBJ1-1|NA|NA|TRBV10-3
TGTGCCAGCACTCTTTGGTCAGGGAAGAACACTGAAGCTTTCTTT
CASTLWSGKNTEAFF
>TRBJ1-1|NA|NA|TRBV25-1
TGTGCCAGCAATCGAGGGGGTAAGAACACTGAAGCTTTCTTT
CASNRGGKNTEAFF
>TRBJ1-1|many|NA|TRBV14
TGTGCCAGCAGCCAAGTCGGGGTCGCTTTCTTT
CASSQVGVAFF
>TRBJ2-7|many|NA|TRBV12-3/TRBV12-4
TGTGCCAGCAGGCAGGGGGAGGTTTACGAGCAGTACTTC
CASRQGEVYEQYF
>TRBJ2-7|NA|TRBD1|TRBV29-1
TGCAGCGTCCGTGTGACAGGGGGCGACGAGCAGTACTTC
CSVRVTGGDEQYF
>TRBJ2-5|many|NA|TRBV7-2
TGTGCCAGCAGCTTAGCGTCGACAGAAGAGACCCAGTACTTC
CASSLASTEETQYF
>TRBJ1-4|many|NA|TRBV20-1
TGCAGTGCTAGCCTCACTAATGAAAAACTGTTTTTT
CSASLTNEKLFF
>TRBJ1-2|NA|NA|TRBV19
TGTGCCAGTAGTGGAAAGGGGACGGTTGGCTACACCTTC
CASSGKGTVGYTF
>TRBJ1-1|NA|TRBD1|TRBV14
TGTGCCGGCAGCCAGCGACAGGGGCCAAACGCGGTAGCTTTCTTT
CAGSQRQGPNAVAFF
>TRBJ2-5|NA|TRBD1|TRBV2
TGTGCCAGCAGCGTAGTCGGACAGGGGGCCGGCGGGGAGACCCAGTACTTC
CASSVVGQGAGGETQYF
>TRBJ1-4|NA|NA|TRBV5-1
TGCGCCAGCAGCTCAGGAGGAAGGAGCGAAAAACTGTTTTTT
CASSSGGRSEKLFF
>TRBJ1-3|NA|NA|TRBV7-9
TGTGCCAGCAGCTTAGTGCGGGGGGCAAATGGAAACACCATATATTTT
CASSLVRGANGNTIYF
>TRBJ1-2|NA|TRBD1|TRBV25-1
TGTGCCAGCAGCGCGGCCGGGACAGAATATGGCTACACCTTC
CASSAAGTEYGYTF